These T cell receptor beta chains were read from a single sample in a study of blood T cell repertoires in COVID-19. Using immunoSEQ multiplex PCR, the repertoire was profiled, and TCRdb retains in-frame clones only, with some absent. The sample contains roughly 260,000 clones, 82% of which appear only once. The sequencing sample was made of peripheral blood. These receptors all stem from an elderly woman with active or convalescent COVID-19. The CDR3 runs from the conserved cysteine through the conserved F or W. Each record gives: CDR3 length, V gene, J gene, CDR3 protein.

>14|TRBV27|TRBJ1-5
CASSPITGNQPQHF
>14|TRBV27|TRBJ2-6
CAPLRVSGANVLTF
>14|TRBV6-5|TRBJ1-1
CASSYSRGGTEAFF
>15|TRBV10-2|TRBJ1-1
CASRDRGSSYTEAFF
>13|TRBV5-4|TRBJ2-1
CASSSYRVNEQFF
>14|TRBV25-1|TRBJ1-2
CASSEQTGPYGYTF
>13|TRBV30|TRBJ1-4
CAWMGQPNEKLFF
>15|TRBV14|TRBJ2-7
CASSQVDRDFYEQYF
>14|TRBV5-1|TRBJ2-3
CASSPDRSTDTQYF
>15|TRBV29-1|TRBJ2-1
CSVVELAGVTNEQFF